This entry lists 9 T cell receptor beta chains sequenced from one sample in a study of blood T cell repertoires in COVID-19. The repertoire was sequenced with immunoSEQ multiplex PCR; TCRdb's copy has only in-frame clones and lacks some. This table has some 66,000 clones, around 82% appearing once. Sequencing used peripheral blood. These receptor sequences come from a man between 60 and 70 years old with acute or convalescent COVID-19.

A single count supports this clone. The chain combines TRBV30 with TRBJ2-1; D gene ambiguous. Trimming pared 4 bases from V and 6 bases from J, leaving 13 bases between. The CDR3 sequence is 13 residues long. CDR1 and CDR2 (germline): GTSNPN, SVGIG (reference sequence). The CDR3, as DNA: TGTGCCTGGAAAATCACAGCCCCCAATGAGCAGTTCTTC. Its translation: CAWKITAPNEQFF.

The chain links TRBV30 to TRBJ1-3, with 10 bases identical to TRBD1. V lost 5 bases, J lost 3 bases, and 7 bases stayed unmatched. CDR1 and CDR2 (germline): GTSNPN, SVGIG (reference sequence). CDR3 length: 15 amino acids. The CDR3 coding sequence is TGTGCCTGGGACCGGGGACAGGGGAATGGAAACACCATATATTTT. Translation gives CAWDRGQGNGNTIYF.

CDR3 sequence reads: CASSTPTGSALAFF. The CDR3 DNA sequence: TGTGCCAGTAGTACCCCGACAGGGAGCGCCTTGGCTTTCTTT. This chain uses TRBV19 with TRBJ1-1, with 7 bases lining up with TRBD1. Germline loops: CDR1 LNHDA, CDR2 SQIVND (reference sequence). Unmatched junction bases numbered 13, after V lost 4 bases and J lost 11 bases. CDR3 size: 14 residues. Complete variable domain (other parts from reference TRBV19 and TRBJ1-1): DGGITQSPKYLFRKEGQNVTLSCEQNLNHDAMYWYRQDPGQGLRLIYYSQIVNDFQKGDIAEGYSVSREKKESFPLTVTSAQKNPTAFYLCASSTPTGSALAFFGQGTRLTVV.

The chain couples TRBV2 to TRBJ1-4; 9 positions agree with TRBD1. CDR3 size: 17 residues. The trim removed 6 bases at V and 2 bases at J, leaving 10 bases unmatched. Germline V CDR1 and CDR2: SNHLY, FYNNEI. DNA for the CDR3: TGTGCCAGCAGGGACAGGGGACATTTGGGGACTAATGAAAAACTGTTTTTT. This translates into CASRDRGHLGTNEKLFF.

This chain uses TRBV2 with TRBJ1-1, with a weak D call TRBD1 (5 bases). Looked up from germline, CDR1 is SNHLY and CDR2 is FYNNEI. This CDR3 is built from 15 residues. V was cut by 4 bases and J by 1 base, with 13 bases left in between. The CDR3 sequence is CASSAYPQANTEAFF. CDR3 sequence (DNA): TGTGCCAGCAGTGCATACCCACAGGCGAACACTGAAGCTTTCTTT.

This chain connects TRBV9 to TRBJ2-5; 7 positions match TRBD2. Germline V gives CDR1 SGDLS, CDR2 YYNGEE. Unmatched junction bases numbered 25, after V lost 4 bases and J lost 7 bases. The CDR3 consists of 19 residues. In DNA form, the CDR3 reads TGTGCCAGCAGCCTTGGACCCCGGTTGGCTAGCGGCGTTTCATGGACCCAGTACTTC. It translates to CASSLGPRLASGVSWTQYF.

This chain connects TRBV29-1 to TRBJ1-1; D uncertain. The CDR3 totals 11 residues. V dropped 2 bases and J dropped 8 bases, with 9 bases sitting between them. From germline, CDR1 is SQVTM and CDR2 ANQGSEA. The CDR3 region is CSVESSEEAFF. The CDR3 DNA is TGCAGCGTTGAATCGAGTGAGGAAGCTTTCTTT.

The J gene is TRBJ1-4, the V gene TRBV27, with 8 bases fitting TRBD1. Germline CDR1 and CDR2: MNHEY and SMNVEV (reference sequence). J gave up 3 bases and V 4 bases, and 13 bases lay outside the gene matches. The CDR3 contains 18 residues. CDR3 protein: CASSSDRGGVGPNEKLFF. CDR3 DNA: TGTGCCAGCAGTTCCGACAGGGGAGGTGTGGGGCCTAATGAAAAACTGTTTTTT.

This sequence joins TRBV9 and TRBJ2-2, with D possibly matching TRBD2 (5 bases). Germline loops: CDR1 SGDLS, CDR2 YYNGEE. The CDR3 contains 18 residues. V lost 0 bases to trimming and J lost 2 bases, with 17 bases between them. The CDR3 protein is CASSVVMGRDTNTGELFF. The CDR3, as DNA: TGTGCCAGCAGCGTAGTTATGGGGAGAGATACTAACACCGGGGAGCTGTTTTTT.